The source of this T cell receptor (beta chain) is a study of shared clonotypes between healthy human individuals. Study summary: There were three CD4 naive, three CD4 memory, two CD8 naive and one CD8 memory plates per donor.

Study-wide results and caveats: Non-shared clonotypes had lower generation probabilities than clonotypes shared by all four sorted-subset donors.

Unmatched junction bases numbered 8, after V lost 4 bases and J lost 1 base. This CDR3 is 16 amino acids long. The V gene's germline CDR1 is MDHEN and CDR2 SYDVKM. Replicate PCRs run on sorted subsets employed 200 to 250 ng DNA, roughly 30,000 T cell genomes. Libraries were prepared by immunoSEQ multiplex PCR; TCRdb keeps only in-frame clonotypes and omits some of them. This table has about 690,000 clones, about 90% appearing once. Regarding this clone: Its target is unknown.

Sequenced input: memory CD8+ T cells from PBMCs. Regarding subset: CD45RO+ cells pooled with CCR7-negative TemRA cells. The V gene is TRBV28, the J gene TRBJ2-7, with 9 bases matching TRBD1. This TCR was recovered from a man between 18 and 35 years old in good health. Some clones in this sample may be carry-over from other donors' samples. The CDR3: CASSSPDRGASYEQYF. CDR3 nucleotides: TGTGCCAGCAGTTCACCCGACAGGGGGGCTTCCTACGAGCAGTACTTC.